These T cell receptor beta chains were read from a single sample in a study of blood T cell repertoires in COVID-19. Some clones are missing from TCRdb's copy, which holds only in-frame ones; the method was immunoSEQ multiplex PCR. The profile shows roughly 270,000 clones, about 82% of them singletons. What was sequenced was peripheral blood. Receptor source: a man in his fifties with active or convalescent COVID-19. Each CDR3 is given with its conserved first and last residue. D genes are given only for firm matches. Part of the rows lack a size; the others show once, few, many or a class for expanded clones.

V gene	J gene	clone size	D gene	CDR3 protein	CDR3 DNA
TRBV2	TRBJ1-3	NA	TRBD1	CASTTDREASGNTIYF	TGTGCCAGCACCACGGACAGGGAGGCTTCTGGAAACACCATATATTTT
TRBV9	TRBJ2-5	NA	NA	CASSVRASRSETQYF	TGTGCCAGCAGCGTAAGGGCTAGCAGGTCGGAGACCCAGTACTTC
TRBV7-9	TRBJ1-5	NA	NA	CASSLGGRGQPQHF	TGTGCCAGCAGCTTAGGGGGTCGGGGGCAGCCCCAGCATTTT
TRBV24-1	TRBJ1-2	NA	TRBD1	CATSDRAGYGYTF	TGTGCCACCAGCGACAGGGCTGGCTATGGCTACACCTTC
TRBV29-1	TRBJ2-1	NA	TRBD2	CSVGRGLAGYNEQFF	TGCAGCGTCGGTAGAGGACTAGCGGGTTACAATGAGCAGTTCTTC
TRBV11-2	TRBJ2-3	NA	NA	CASSWGVTDTQYF	TGTGCCAGCAGTTGGGGGGTCACAGATACGCAGTATTTT
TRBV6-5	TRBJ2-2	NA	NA	CASSPGGTGELFF	TGTGCCAGCAGCCCAGGGGGGACCGGGGAGCTGTTTTTT
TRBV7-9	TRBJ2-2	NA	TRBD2	CASSSPGLAGAGELFF	TGTGCCAGCAGCTCCCCGGGACTAGCGGGAGCCGGGGAGCTGTTTTTT
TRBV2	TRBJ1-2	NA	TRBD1	CASSGGGANYGYTF	TGTGCCAGCAGTGGAGGGGGCGCAAACTATGGCTACACCTTC
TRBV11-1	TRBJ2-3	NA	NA	CASSLQGWDTDTQYF	TGTGCCAGCAGCCTACAGGGTTGGGACACAGATACGCAGTATTTT
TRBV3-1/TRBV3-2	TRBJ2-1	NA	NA	CASSQSDREEQFF	TGTGCCAGCAGCCAATCGGACCGGGAGGAGCAGTTCTTC
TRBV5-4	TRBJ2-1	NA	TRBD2	CASSLGVSGSLGQFF	TGTGCCAGCAGCTTGGGAGTTAGCGGGAGCCTGGGGCAGTTCTTC
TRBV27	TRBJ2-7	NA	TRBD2	CASSFKGTTLGEQYF	TGTGCCAGCAGTTTTAAGGGGACTACTCTTGGCGAGCAGTACTTC
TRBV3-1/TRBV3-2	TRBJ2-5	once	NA	CASSPRRETQYF	TGTGCCAGCAGCCCCCGGCGGGAGACCCAGTACTTC
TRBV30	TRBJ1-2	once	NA	CAWSRVSSYGYTF	TGTGCCTGGAGTCGGGTCTCATCTTATGGCTACACCTTC
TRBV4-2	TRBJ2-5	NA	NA	CASSRHGGETQYF	TGTGCCAGCAGCCGACACGGAGGGGAGACCCAGTACTTC
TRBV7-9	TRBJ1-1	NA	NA	CASSLVGQGLEAFF	TGTGCCAGCAGCTTAGTCGGCCAGGGTCTTGAAGCTTTCTTT
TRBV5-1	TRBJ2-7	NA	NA	CASSSGDREQYF	TGCGCCAGCAGCTCAGGTGACCGCGAGCAGTACTTC
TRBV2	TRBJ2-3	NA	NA	CASSLRNTQYF	TGTGCCAGCAGTCTCAGGAATACGCAGTATTTT
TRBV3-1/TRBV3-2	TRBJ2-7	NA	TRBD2	CASSLALSGSRYEQYF	TGTGCCAGCAGCCTCGCCCTAAGCGGGAGTCGCTACGAGCAGTACTTC
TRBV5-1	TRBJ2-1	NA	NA	CASSLSVAASYNEQFF	TGCGCCAGCAGCTTGTCTGTAGCGGCCTCCTACAATGAGCAGTTCTTC
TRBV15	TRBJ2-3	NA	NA	CATSRGGRSDTQYF	TGTGCCACCAGCAGAGGGGGCCGGTCGGATACGCAGTATTTT
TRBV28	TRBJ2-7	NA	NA	CASSLLAAGSYEQYF	TGTGCCAGCAGCTTGCTGGCGGCCGGATCCTACGAGCAGTACTTC
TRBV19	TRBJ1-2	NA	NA	CASSNREYGYTF	TGTGCCAGTAGTAACAGGGAGTATGGCTACACCTTC
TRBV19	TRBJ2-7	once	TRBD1	CASCGTGGREQYF	TGTGCCAGTTGCGGGACAGGGGGAAGAGAGCAGTACTTC
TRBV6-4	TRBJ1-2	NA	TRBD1	CAGAEVTGAGYTF	TGTGCCGGCGCAGAAGTGACAGGGGCCGGCTACACCTTC
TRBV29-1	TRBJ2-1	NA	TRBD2	CSAGGAGVGSYNEQFF	TGCAGCGCCGGTGGTGCGGGAGTGGGTTCCTACAATGAGCAGTTCTTC
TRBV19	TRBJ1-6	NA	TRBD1	CASSATGGNSPLHF	TGTGCCAGTAGTGCGACAGGGGGCAATTCACCCCTCCACTTT
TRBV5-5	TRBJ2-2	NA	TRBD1	CASSLATGTATGELFF	TGTGCCAGCAGCTTGGCCACCGGGACAGCCACCGGGGAGCTGTTTTTT
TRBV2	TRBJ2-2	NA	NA	CASHLGGSNTGELFF	TGTGCCAGCCATCTAGGAGGATCGAACACCGGGGAGCTGTTTTTT
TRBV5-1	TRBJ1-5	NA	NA	CASSLGQGDQPQHF	TGCGCCAGCAGCTTGGGCCAGGGTGATCAGCCCCAGCATTTT
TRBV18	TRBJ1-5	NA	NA	CASSQGLDQPQHF	TGTGCCAGCTCTCAAGGACTGGATCAGCCCCAGCATTTT
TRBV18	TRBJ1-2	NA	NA	CASSLTLSYGYTF	TGTGCCAGCTCACTTACGCTAAGCTATGGCTACACCTTC
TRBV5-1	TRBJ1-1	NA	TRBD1	CASSPRTGPNTEAFF	TGCGCCAGCAGCCCTAGGACAGGCCCGAACACTGAAGCTTTCTTT
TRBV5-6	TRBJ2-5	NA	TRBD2	CASSTPTGLAGQETQYF	TGTGCCAGCAGCACCCCCACGGGACTAGCGGGACAAGAGACCCAGTACTTC
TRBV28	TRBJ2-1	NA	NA	CASSPGTYNEQFF	TGTGCCAGCAGCCCCGGGACATACAATGAGCAGTTCTTC
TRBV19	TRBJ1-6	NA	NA	CASSIVGGPHHF	TGTGCCAGTAGTATAGTCGGGGGACCTCACCACTTT
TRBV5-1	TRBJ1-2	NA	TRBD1	CASSSRQGVSGYTF	TGCGCCAGCAGCTCGCGACAGGGAGTGAGTGGCTACACCTTC
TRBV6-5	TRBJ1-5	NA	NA	CASSPGRVIGQPQHF	TGTGCCAGCAGTCCGGGAAGAGTCATTGGTCAGCCCCAGCATTTT